This T cell receptor beta chain was captured by sequencing in a study of cytomegalovirus exposure and HLA in healthy donors listed by TCRdb under 2017. Study-wide context: An earlier analysis of some 600 of the donors reported under 300 Gb of sequence data and 95 million to 120 million unique TCR beta sequences obtained from about 170 million T cells. High-throughput TCR immunosequencing, statistical association of individual TCRs with disease status, and machine learning were combined to predict cytomegalovirus infection status. Every discovery cohort repertoire had been produced on one sequencing platform. The genetic ancestry cluster associated with self-reported Caucasian donors included 81% of the roughly 360 genotyped donors. Across around 400 genotyped donors of the cohort, an average of roughly 250,000 unique TCR beta nucleotide sequences per donor were sequenced, and 15% to 20% of those sequences were non-productive. In an earlier analysis of roughly 580 of the donors, high-throughput TCR beta sequencing was used to judge whether each TCR beta V gene segment behaved as functional or pseudogenic. An early release that covered about 600 HLA-typed donors contained around 330 gigabases of sequencing data and tens of millions of unique TCR sequences. HLA typing included class I and class II loci at four-digit resolution. The number of donors typed differed by locus, with 629-630 for A, B, C, DRB1 and DQB1, 522 for DQA1, over 600 for DPA1, and around 430 for DPB1. Five DR-DQ haplotypes were handled as single units for association and clustering, since linkage in the cohort was strong. The study aimed to test whether signatures of past pathogen exposure could be identified by cataloging public T cell receptors. The study profiled the T cell repertoires of 500 to 800 subjects by immunosequencing and related them to cytomegalovirus serostatus. Along with the 666-subject first cohort, a separate validation cohort of around 120 different subjects was used. The later analysis used no new phenotypic data to find candidate immune exposures, relying instead on TCR beta sequences and their occurrence across donors. Genome-wide SNP genotypes for about 60% of the 666 donors were used in a later genetic analysis, which treated that subset as a discovery cohort. Donor age, sex, ethnicity and CMV serostatus were compiled alongside the repertoire data. A later analysis re-examined previously published TCR beta repertoires from over 500 donors and added high-resolution HLA genotyping to investigate patterns of TCR occurrence.

The cohort comprised hundreds of healthy bone marrow donors. At the time of sampling, all cohort members were nominally healthy, though unrecorded immune exposures were likely present. The donor was CMV seropositive and belonged to the group of a few hundred seropositive cohort members. Each donor provided a peripheral blood sample, and peripheral blood mononuclear cells were used for TCR beta sequencing. The Qiagen DNeasy Blood Extraction Kit was used to extract genomic DNA from the blood cell samples. Unmatched junction bases come to 10, with V trimmed by 2 bases and J by 2 bases. The CDR3 has 17 amino acids, counting the end cysteine and phenylalanine. The only DNA kept is the CDR3, 51 bases in frame from the first base. The CDR1 and CDR2 encoded by the germline V gene (reference sequence) are MNHEY and SMNVEV. What the research found in general, with its limitations: A further reported finding was that TCR beta sequences accurately predicted the HLA-A and HLA-B alleles for most subjects in the first cohort. At a false discovery rate of 0.05, a later analysis linked some 18,000 TCR beta sequences to specific HLA alleles. CMV serostatus was the only immune exposure information available for the cohort. Most TCR sequences were seen in very few donors, while some public TCRs were found in many individuals. Assigning TCR associations to individual alleles was difficult when HLA alleles, especially DR and DQ, strongly co-occurred. In a later analysis, several top co-occurrence clusters were reported to appear linked to parvovirus B19, influenza, CMV and Epstein-Barr virus. In an earlier analysis of around 600 of the donors, most TCR beta V segments were observed in productive rearrangements about 87% or about 30% of the time, broadly matching IMGT annotations. An association between a missense DCLRE1C variant and V-gene and J-gene trimming of TCR beta chains was found in a later genetic analysis and replicated in an independent cohort. Approximately 16 rarely observed V segments, including chromosome 9 orphons, were excluded from the earlier analysis of several hundred of the donors because counts were too low. A later analysis found that HLA-associated TCR beta chains were more clonally expanded and had lower generation probabilities than equally common non-associated chains. In a later analysis, most CMV-associated TCR beta chains were found to appear HLA-restricted, with HLA associations seemingly driven largely by CMV exposure. Compared with the roughly 710-donor mean, donors in an Asian-associated ancestry cluster had fewer N-insertions in productive TCRs, according to a later genetic analysis. In this cohort, only TCR beta chains were sequenced, and detectable features were limited by the absence of alpha or paired-chain data. A later analysis found that TCR association rates varied across HLA loci, with DRB1 alleles showing the most associated TCRs and HLA-C alleles the fewest. The sequencing pipeline was judged likely to have produced a cluster of highly shared sequence variants as a technical artifact. Sequencing depth was assumed to be roughly uniform across donors in the presence/absence analyses, though that assumption may not hold. Linkage disequilibrium might explain the correlated functional status among segregating V segments, but an unknown experimental factor could not be ruled out. The 87-base-pair reads could not distinguish some IMGT-functional V segments, including TRBV6-2 and TRBV6-3, so those segments were excluded. In the study, approximately 150 TCR beta chains were listed as associated with cytomegalovirus. The classifier was reported to diagnose cytomegalovirus status with high specificity and sensitivity in both the original cohort and the validation cohort. Because HLA typing was missing for some donors at each locus, association tests included only the typed subset. It was suggested by the authors that the approach could potentially be generalized to other disease states and immunological phenotypes. Three of the identified cytomegalovirus-associated TCR beta chains were confirmed in vitro to be specific for cytomegalovirus antigens.

The receptor library was made with the immunoSEQ multiplex PCR assay. The multiplex PCR relied on a mix of 60 forward primers for TCR Vbeta segments and 13 reverse primers for TCR Jbeta segments. The CDR3 region of rearranged TCR beta genes was amplified from genomic DNA with a multiplex PCR assay. The Illumina HiSeq System was used to sequence the amplified TCR beta libraries as 87-base-pair reads. As for the authors' bioinformatics: A later analysis tallied 75 million to 95 million unique TCR beta chains across the 610 or so repertoires, and some 12 million of those chains were shared by two or more donors. Raw reads were error-corrected and collapsed into unique sequences with a nearest-neighbor algorithm that merged closely related sequences to remove PCR and sequencing errors. To assign V, D and J gene segments, CDR3 sequences were aligned to IMGT reference sequences. For a sequence to be retained, a match of at least six nucleotides to both a V gene segment and a J gene segment was required. Rearrangements were classified as productive when the CDR3 lacked stop codons and remained in frame with V and J, and all other rearrangements were classified as non-productive. CDR3 was defined by IMGT convention, running from the second conserved V-encoded cysteine to the conserved J-encoded phenylalanine. The earlier analysis of about 610 of the donors excluded sequences that lacked an unambiguous match to a single V gene segment. In an earlier analysis of roughly 500 of the donors, V segments were called functional above 56.7% productive rearrangements and were called segregating when the between-donor standard deviation exceeded 5%. A statistical classification framework was built to diagnose cytomegalovirus status from the catalog of TCR beta chain sequences. V and J gene assignment, in a later analysis, came from comparing TCR nucleotide sequences with IMGT/GENE-DB human TR gene sequences. The TCRdist pipeline was used in a later analysis to assign CDR3 sequences and most-parsimonious VDJ recombination scenarios. In a later analysis, each TCR beta chain was defined by its CDR3 amino acid sequence together with its V-gene family, and reads without a unique V-gene family were excluded. As a way to deal with suspected cross-contamination and a sequencing artifact, a later analysis dropped over 550 nucleotide sequences that were highly shared and had low generation probability. In a later analysis, a clonal expansion index for each public chain was calculated from normalized within-repertoire ranks of inferred template counts. A later analysis computed generation probabilities with a VDJ recombination model fitted to out-of-frame rearrangements, and checked the results against IGoR. In a later analysis, TCR-TCR, TCR-HLA and TCR-CMV co-occurrence was scored with hypergeometric tests, and a repertoire-size bias correction was applied to TCR pairs. False discovery rates were estimated in a later analysis by permuting HLA or CMV assignments 20 times. A later analysis grouped co-occurring TCRs with DBSCAN, adding TCRdist sequence similarity when clustering within HLA-allele-positive subsets. Repertoires with fewer than 30,000 or more than 120,000 public chains were left out of co-occurrence clustering, as were five repertoires with anomalous nucleotide sharing. As stored in TCRdb, this immuneACCESS dataset retains in-frame rearrangements with V and J assigned. A fraction of the clones does not appear; measured against another copy, unresolved V genes explain less than half of the discrepancy, and the remainder lacks a known reason. The DNA was the basis for D and trimming; V, J and clone size are from that table. The sample has roughly 140,000 clones on record, 80% to 90% of them singletons. The top ten hold roughly 4.3% of the sample.

As regards this clone: This receptor's antigen is unknown. Per-base quality was not reported, and no clone a single base away is much larger than it.

Sequenced input: PBMCs. The V gene is TRBV27 and the J gene is TRBJ2-3; 7 bases in the middle match TRBD2. This clonotype originated in a woman aged 40 to 50 in good health and CMV-seropositive. The CDR3 reads CASSLTDGRLYTDTQYF. The DNA is as follows: TGTGCCAGCAGTTTAACGGACGGGAGGCTCTACACAGATACGCAGTATTTT.